This T cell receptor (beta chain) was profiled in a study of shared clonotypes between healthy human individuals. Germline V gives CDR1 SQVTM, CDR2 ANQGSEA. The ends were cut back, 6 bases at V and 4 bases at J, with 15 bases in the middle. This CDR3 region has 13 residues. Method: immunoSEQ multiplex PCR; TCRdb's copy keeps in-frame clones and lacks some. The sample has around 2.1 million clones; more than 90% are singletons. The V call is TRBV29-1, the J call TRBJ1-1, with D unclear. The clonotype comes from a young man in good health. Sequencing was carried out using naive CD4+ T cells sorted from blood. Subset described: CD45RA+ positively selected. This CDR3 is CSVEGNSRTEAFF. The CDR3 DNA is TGCAGCGTCGAGGGTAATAGTCGCACTGAAGCTTTCTTT.